The entry below gives a single T cell receptor (beta chain) sequence along with its context. The data derive from a study of PD-1 blockade in classical Hodgkin lymphoma. The length of the CDR3 is 14 residues. Trimming removed 6 bases from V and 5 bases from J, with 16 bases in between. In germline, CDR1 is SNHLY, CDR2 FYNNEI. All patients experienced relapse after autologous stem cell transplantation, and brentuximab vedotin exposure was variable. Measured with immunoSEQ multiplex PCR; TCRdb has only the in-frame clones, and not every one. The sample has 20,000 to 30,000 clones, around 80% seen once. The chain has TRBV2 and TRBJ2-5; no reliable D call. This TCR came from a human donor with classical Hodgkin lymphoma. Sequences were derived from peripheral blood mononuclear cells (PBMCs), sampled before the second cycle of nivolumab. The CDR3 here is CASRVVSRSETQYF. The CDR3 DNA sequence: TGTGCCAGCAGAGTCGTCTCGCGATCGGAGACCCAGTACTTC.